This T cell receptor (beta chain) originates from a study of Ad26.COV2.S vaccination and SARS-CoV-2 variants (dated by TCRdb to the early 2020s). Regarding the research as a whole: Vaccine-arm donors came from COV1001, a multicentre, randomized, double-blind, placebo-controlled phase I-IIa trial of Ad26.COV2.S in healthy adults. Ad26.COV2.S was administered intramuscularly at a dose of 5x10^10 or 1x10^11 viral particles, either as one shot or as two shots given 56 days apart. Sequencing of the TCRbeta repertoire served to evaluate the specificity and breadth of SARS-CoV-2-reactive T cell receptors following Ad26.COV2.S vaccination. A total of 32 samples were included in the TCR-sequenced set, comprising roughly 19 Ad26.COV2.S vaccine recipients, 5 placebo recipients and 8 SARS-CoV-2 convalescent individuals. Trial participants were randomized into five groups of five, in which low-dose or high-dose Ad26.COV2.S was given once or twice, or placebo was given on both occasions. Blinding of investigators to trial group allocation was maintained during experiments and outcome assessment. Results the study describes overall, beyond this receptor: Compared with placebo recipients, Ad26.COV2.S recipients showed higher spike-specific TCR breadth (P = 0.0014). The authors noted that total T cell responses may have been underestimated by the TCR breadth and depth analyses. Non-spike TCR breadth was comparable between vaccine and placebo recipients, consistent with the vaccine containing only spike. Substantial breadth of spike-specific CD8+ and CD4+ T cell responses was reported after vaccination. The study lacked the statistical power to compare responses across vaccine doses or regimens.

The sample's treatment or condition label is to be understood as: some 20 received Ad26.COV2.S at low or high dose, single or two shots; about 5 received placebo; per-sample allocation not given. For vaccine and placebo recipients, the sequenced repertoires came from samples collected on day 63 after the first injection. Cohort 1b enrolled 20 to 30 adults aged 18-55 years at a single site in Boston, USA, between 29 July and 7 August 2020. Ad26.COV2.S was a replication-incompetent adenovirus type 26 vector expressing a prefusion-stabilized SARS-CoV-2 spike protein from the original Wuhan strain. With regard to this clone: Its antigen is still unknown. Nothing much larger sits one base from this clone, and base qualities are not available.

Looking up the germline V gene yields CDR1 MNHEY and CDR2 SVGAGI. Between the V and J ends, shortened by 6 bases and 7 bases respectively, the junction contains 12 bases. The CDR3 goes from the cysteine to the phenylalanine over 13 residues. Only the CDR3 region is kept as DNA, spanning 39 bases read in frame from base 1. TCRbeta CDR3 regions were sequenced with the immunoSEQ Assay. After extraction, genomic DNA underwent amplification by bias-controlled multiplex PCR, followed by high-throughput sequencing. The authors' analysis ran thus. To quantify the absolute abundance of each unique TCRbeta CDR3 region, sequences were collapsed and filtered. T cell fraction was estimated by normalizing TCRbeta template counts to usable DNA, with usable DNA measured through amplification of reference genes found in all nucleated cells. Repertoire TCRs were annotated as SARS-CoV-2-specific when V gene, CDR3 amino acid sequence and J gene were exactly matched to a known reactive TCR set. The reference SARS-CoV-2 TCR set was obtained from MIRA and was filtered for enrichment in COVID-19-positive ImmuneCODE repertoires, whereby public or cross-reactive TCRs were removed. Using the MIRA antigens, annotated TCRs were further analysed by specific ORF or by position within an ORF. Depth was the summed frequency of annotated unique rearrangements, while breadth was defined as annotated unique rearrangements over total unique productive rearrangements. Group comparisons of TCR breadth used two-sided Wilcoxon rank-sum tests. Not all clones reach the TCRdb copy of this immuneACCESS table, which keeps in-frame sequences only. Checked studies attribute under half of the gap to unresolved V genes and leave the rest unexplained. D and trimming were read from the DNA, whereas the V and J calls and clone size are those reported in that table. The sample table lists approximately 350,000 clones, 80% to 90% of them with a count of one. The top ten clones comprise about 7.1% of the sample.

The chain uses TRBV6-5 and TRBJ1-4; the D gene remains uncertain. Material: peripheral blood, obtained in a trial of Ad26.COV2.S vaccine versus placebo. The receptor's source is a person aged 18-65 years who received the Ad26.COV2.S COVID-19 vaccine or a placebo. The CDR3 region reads CASRKSRGEKLFF. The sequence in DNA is TGTGCCAGCAGGAAATCCCGTGGTGAAAAACTGTTTTTT.